The clone carrying this T cell receptor beta chain showed up many times. Its antigen is unidentified. This entry comes from a study of T-cell reconstitution after alpha-beta-depleted transplantation in children. J lost 8 bases, V lost 5 bases, and 14 bases had no gene match. This CDR3 contains 15 residues. Library preparation (for TCRbeta) was performed with unique molecular identifiers. TCRdb analysed the PCR reads with MiXCR anew, one entry per CDR3 protein. The top ten hold approximately 8.2% of the sample, which has about 300,000 distinct CDR3 sequences, 6% to 10% seen once. Findings of the study overall: Surviving recipient T cells and intrathymic progenitors accounted for some patients' high TCRbeta diversity at day 60. At one year after transplant, newly produced T cells mostly accounted for T-cell counts and diversity. By about two months after transplant, alpha-beta T cells reportedly arose from several hundred graft clones that had expanded.

Sample: peripheral blood, taken 360 days after TCRalphabeta/CD19-depleted stem cell transplant. The source of this sequence is a female patient aged 2 to 10 who had a stem cell transplant for Fanconi anemia, so the T cells may come from the graft donor. The chain employs TRBV12-3 or TRBV12-4 and TRBJ1-2, with 7 bases lining up with TRBD1. The CDR3 DNA sequence: TGTGCCAGCAGTGGACCGGGACAGATTCGTTGGGGCTACACCTTC. Translation gives CASSGPGQIRWGYTF.